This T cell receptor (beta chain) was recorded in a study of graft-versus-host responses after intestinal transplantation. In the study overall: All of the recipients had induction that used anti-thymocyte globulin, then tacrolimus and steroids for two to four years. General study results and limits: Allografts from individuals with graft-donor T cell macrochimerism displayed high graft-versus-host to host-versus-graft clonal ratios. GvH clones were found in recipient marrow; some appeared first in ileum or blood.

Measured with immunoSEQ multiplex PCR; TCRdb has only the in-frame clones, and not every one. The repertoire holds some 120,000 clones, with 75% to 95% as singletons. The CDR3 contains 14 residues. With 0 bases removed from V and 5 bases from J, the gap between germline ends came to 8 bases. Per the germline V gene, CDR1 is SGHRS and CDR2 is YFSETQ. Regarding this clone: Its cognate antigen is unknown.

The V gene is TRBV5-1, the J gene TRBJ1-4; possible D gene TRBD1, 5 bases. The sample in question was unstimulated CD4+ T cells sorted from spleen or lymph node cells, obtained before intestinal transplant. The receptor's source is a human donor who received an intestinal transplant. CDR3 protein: CASSLGAGNEKLFF. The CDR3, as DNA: TGCGCCAGCAGCTTGGGTGCAGGGAATGAAAAACTGTTTTTT.